A single sample gave rise to the 5 T cell receptor beta chains below, sequenced in a study of blood T cell repertoires in COVID-19 (dated by TCRdb to 2018 to 2020). The library was obtained by the immunoSEQ multiplex PCR assay. Sourced from immuneACCESS, this table was stored by TCRdb with only in-frame sequences that have V and J called. A share of the clones is absent; for the studies checked, an unresolved V gene accounts for under half, and the remainder has no known explanation. The table for this sample lists about 140,000 clones; 84% of them were counted only once. The top ten clonotypes cover 6% to 7.5% of the sample. Sequences were obtained from peripheral blood. These receptors all come from a human donor in a cohort sampled during active COVID-19.

The CDR3 sequence is CASSQVRRDPLYNEQFF. In DNA, the CDR3 is TGTGCCAGCAGCCAAGTGCGGCGGGACCCTTTATACAATGAGCAGTTCTTC. The chain has TRBV3-1 (or the pseudogene TRBV3-2) and TRBJ2-1; the D gene is possibly TRBD2 (6 bases). Germline V CDR1 and CDR2: LGHDT, YNNKEL (reference sequence). V dropped 1 base and J dropped 4 bases, with 17 bases sitting between them. This CDR3 spans 17 amino acids.

The genes are TRBV28 and TRBJ1-2; possibly TRBD1 for D (5 bases). The length of the CDR3 is 14 residues. V was pared by 5 bases and J by 5 bases, with 15 bases between. CDR1 is MDHEN, CDR2 SYDVKM, per germline. The CDR3, as DNA: TGTGCCAGCAGTCCCTCGGACAAAAAATATGGCTACACCTTC. Translating it yields CASSPSDKKYGYTF.

This clone was counted between two and nine times. The chain uses TRBV6-4 and TRBJ2-3, with TRBD2 identical over 13 bases. Germline V gene lookup returns CDR1 MRHNA and CDR2 SNTAGT. Trimming at V came to 0 bases and at J to 1 base, leaving 1 base not matched to a gene. This CDR3 contains 17 residues. Here the CDR3 DNA reads TGTGCCAGCAGTGACTCAACTAGCGGGGGGGGCACAGATACGCAGTATTTT. Translating gives CASSDSTSGGGTDTQYF.

The rearrangement joins TRBV30 to TRBJ1-2, with D uncertain. The germline gives CDR1 GTSNPN, CDR2 SVGIG (reference sequence). The V and J ends lost 1 base and 2 bases respectively, with 11 bases between them. The length of the CDR3 is 14 residues. CDR3 in amino acids: CAWSGGGWNYGYTF. CDR3 nucleotide sequence: TGTGCCTGGAGTGGCGGAGGGTGGAACTATGGCTACACCTTC.

The CDR3 nucleotides are TGTGCCAGCAAAGCGGGGGAGGACACCGGGGAGCTGTTTTTT. As protein: CASKAGEDTGELFF. The rearrangement joins TRBV6-4 to TRBJ2-2, with TRBD2 identical over 8 bases. The CDR3 contains 14 residues. Germline V lookup: CDR1 MRHNA, CDR2 SNTAGT. The trim removed 7 bases at V and 3 bases at J, leaving 4 bases unmatched.